This T cell receptor (beta chain) emerged from a study of blood T cell repertoires in COVID-19. Study-level background: Some COVID-19 samples were acute and others convalescent; all came from the United States, Italy and Spain.

Seattle participants joined during active infection and were tracked over time. Source study methods: Using reference gene primer amplification, nucleated cell counts were estimated. Sequencing was performed with immunoSEQ multiplex PCR; in TCRdb, only in-frame clones are kept and a portion is missing. The V and J calls and clone size come from that table; D and trimming were worked out from the DNA. The sample has 200,000 to 300,000 clones; roughly 80% are singletons. V was cut by 3 bases and J by 11 bases, with 16 bases left in between. There are 13 residues in the CDR3. This clonotype was sampled from a woman of 80 years or more with COVID-19, enrolled during active disease. This chain connects TRBV12-3 or TRBV12-4 to TRBJ1-1; TRBD1 might be the D (6 bases). The sample consisted of peripheral blood. In nucleotides, the CDR3 is TGTGCCAGCAGTTTGCCCAGGGGTTCGTCCGCTTTCTTT. It translates to CASSLPRGSSAFF.